This TCR beta chain was documented in a study of T-cell memory formation after mild COVID-19. The study, taken as a whole, reports: Proof of SARS-CoV-2 specificity was absent for the second-wave clones that crested on day 37. Chiefly within CM and EM were the contracting CD4+ clones; CD8+ ones were within EMRA.

The CDR3 length is 14 residues. The V gene's germline CDR1 is SGHRS and CDR2 YFSETQ. V lost 3 bases to trimming and J lost 8 bases, with 15 bases between them. Note on this clonotype: Its antigen is unknown.

TCRdb independently ran MiXCR on the 5' RACE reads; one entry per CDR3 protein. The table lists 150,000 to 200,000 distinct CDR3 sequences, 14% of them singletons. The receptor's source is an adult woman who had mild COVID-19 (a few samples of this study predate the infection). Cell type and time point are not known. The chain links TRBV5-1 to TRBJ2-1, with D perhaps TRBD1 or TRBD2 (6 bases each). Source material: PBMCs or a T cell subset sorted from them (not recorded which). The CDR3 nucleotides are TGCGCCAGCAGCTGGTTCCCGGGGGCTGATGAGCAGTTCTTC. It codes for CASSWFPGADEQFF.